The entry below describes one T cell receptor beta chain. Its antigen is not known. The CDR3 spans 14 residues. V was pared by 5 bases and J by 6 bases, with 7 bases of the junction left unmatched. Germline V gene data show CDR1 as LNHNV and CDR2 as YYDKDF (reference sequence). This record comes from a study of T cell responses to AZD1222 COVID-19 vaccine. Whole-study results and caveats: The reported proportion of spike-specific TCRs targeting unmutated variant regions was nearly half. Among the donors, most were white British and more were female, and clonal diversity was possibly underestimated. Seropositivity was recorded at baseline in only a handful of AZD1222 recipients.

Libraries were prepared by immunoSEQ multiplex PCR; TCRdb keeps only in-frame clonotypes and omits some of them. The table includes fewer than 200,000 clones, just over 85% detected once. The TCR sequence derives from an adult in good health. The rearrangement links TRBV15 to TRBJ2-1; 7 nucleotides match TRBD2. Specimen: peripheral blood, collected on day 0 of AZD1222 vaccination. The CDR3 here is CATSPVGGINEQFF. CDR3 DNA: TGTGCCACCAGCCCCGTCGGGGGGATCAATGAGCAGTTCTTC.